The clone carrying this T cell receptor (beta chain) was seen ten or more times. Its target is unknown. This entry belongs to a study of CD8 T cells in ankylosing spondylitis. Study observations and caveats: As reported, disease-linked clones showed significant enrichment in matched ankylosing spondylitis synovial fluid. Previous work reported some of these motif variants in the synovial fluid and blood of reactive arthritis.

Germline V gene lookup returns CDR1 KGHDR and CDR2 SFDVKD. The CDR3 contains 11 residues. The V and J ends lost 8 bases and 10 bases respectively, with 11 bases between them. Quantitative molecular-barcoded 5'-RACE generated the TCR beta libraries. MiXCR was run by TCRdb on the 5' RACE reads, yielding one entry per CDR3 protein. Among about 300,000 distinct CDR3 sequences, around 20% were seen once, and the ten largest hold 3.5%. This chain links TRBV24-1 with TRBJ2-1; D is perhaps TRBD2 (5 bases). Source material: blood, either unsorted or a sorted T cell fraction (not recorded which). This receptor was taken from a female donor with ankylosing spondylitis or in good health (not recorded which). Here the CDR3 reads CATKGSGEQFF. The CDR3 nucleotides read TGTGCCACCAAGGGCTCGGGGGAGCAGTTCTTC.